These T cell receptor beta chains were read from a single sample in a study of shared clonotypes between healthy human individuals. Profiled with immunoSEQ multiplex PCR; TCRdb holds only in-frame clones, not every one. The sample includes hundreds of thousands of clones, about 95% of them seen just once. Sequenced sample: naive CD8+ T cells sorted from blood. These TCRs come from a young woman in good health. The CDR3 runs from the conserved cysteine through the conserved F or W. D genes are given only for firm matches. Clone sizes are given selectively: once, few, many, or a class where the clone is expanded.

D gene: TRBD2
V gene: TRBV19
clone size: -
J gene: TRBJ2-7
CDR3 DNA: TGTGCCAGTAGCCTCGGGACTAGAGACTCCTACGAGCAGTACTTC
CDR3 protein: CASSLGTRDSYEQYF

D gene: -
V gene: TRBV7-9
clone size: -
J gene: TRBJ2-3
CDR3 DNA: TGTGCCAGCACCAACCCCCTGCAGAAACCTAGCACAGATACGCAGTATTTT
CDR3 protein: CASTNPLQKPSTDTQYF

D gene: TRBD2
V gene: TRBV27
clone size: -
J gene: TRBJ2-1
CDR3 DNA: TGTGCCAGCAGTTTACAGGGCGGGAGTTTCGACAATGAGCAGTTCTTC
CDR3 protein: CASSLQGGSFDNEQFF

D gene: TRBD2
V gene: TRBV11-2
clone size: -
J gene: TRBJ2-7
CDR3 DNA: TGTGCCACCGCCGAGGCGGGGGTCTCCTACGAGCAGTACTTC
CDR3 protein: CATAEAGVSYEQYF

D gene: -
V gene: TRBV27
clone size: -
J gene: TRBJ2-1
CDR3 DNA: TGTGCCAGCAGTTTGTTTTCAGACTCCTACAATGAGCAGTTCTTC
CDR3 protein: CASSLFSDSYNEQFF

D gene: -
V gene: TRBV1
clone size: once
J gene: TRBJ2-3
CDR3 DNA: TGCACCAGCAGCCAAGTCCTAGCGGGAGGGACAGATACGCAGTATTTT
CDR3 protein: CTSSQVLAGGTDTQYF

D gene: -
V gene: TRBV5-1
clone size: -
J gene: TRBJ2-3
CDR3 DNA: TGCGCCAGCAGCCCTCCGGACAGTAGCACAGATACGCAGTATTTT
CDR3 protein: CASSPPDSSTDTQYF

D gene: TRBD2
V gene: TRBV2
clone size: -
J gene: TRBJ2-5
CDR3 DNA: TGTGCCAGCAGTGAAGCGCTTCAGACTAGCGTTGAGACCCAGTACTTC
CDR3 protein: CASSEALQTSVETQYF

D gene: TRBD2
V gene: TRBV7-9
clone size: -
J gene: TRBJ2-7
CDR3 DNA: TGTGCCAGCAGCTTAGGAACCGGGACTACCAACTACGAGCAGTACTTC
CDR3 protein: CASSLGTGTTNYEQYF

D gene: -
V gene: TRBV28
clone size: -
J gene: TRBJ2-5
CDR3 DNA: TGTGCCAGCAGTCCCAGGACTGATTGGGGGACCCAGTACTTC
CDR3 protein: CASSPRTDWGTQYF

D gene: -
V gene: TRBV29-1
clone size: -
J gene: TRBJ2-7
CDR3 DNA: TGCAGCGGGGGACCCAGCTCCTACGAGCAGTACTTC
CDR3 protein: CSGGPSSYEQYF

D gene: TRBD2
V gene: TRBV29-1
clone size: -
J gene: TRBJ2-7
CDR3 DNA: TGCAGCGTTCACCTAGCGGGAAACGAGCAGTACTTC
CDR3 protein: CSVHLAGNEQYF

D gene: TRBD2
V gene: TRBV28
clone size: -
J gene: TRBJ2-7
CDR3 DNA: TGTGCCAGCAGTCCTCTCGCGGGAGGGCAATACGAGCAGTACTTC
CDR3 protein: CASSPLAGGQYEQYF

D gene: TRBD2
V gene: TRBV7-9
clone size: -
J gene: TRBJ2-5
CDR3 DNA: TGTGCCAGCAGCAAGAGACTAGCGGGTGATCAAGAGACCCAGTACTTC
CDR3 protein: CASSKRLAGDQETQYF

D gene: -
V gene: TRBV5-4
clone size: few
J gene: TRBJ1-4
CDR3 DNA: TGTGCCAGCAGCTTGGAGACTGGTGAAAAACTGTTTTTT
CDR3 protein: CASSLETGEKLFF

D gene: TRBD2
V gene: TRBV15
clone size: -
J gene: TRBJ2-7
CDR3 DNA: TGTGCCACCAGCAGAGATTCGGGCAGCGGGATTGACGAGCAGTACTTC
CDR3 protein: CATSRDSGSGIDEQYF

D gene: -
V gene: TRBV7-9
clone size: -
J gene: TRBJ2-1
CDR3 DNA: TGTGCCAGCAGCCCGAGTTCGGGACGCATAAGGTCCAATGAGCAGTTCTTC
CDR3 protein: CASSPSSGRIRSNEQFF

D gene: -
V gene: TRBV29-1
clone size: -
J gene: TRBJ2-7
CDR3 DNA: TGCAGCGTTGAATTGGGCAGCTTGGGTCTGTACTTC
CDR3 protein: CSVELGSLGLYF

D gene: -
V gene: TRBV28
clone size: -
J gene: TRBJ2-3
CDR3 DNA: TGTGCCAGCAGTTTCCTTGGGGTTGGAACAGATACGCAGTATTTT
CDR3 protein: CASSFLGVGTDTQYF

D gene: TRBD1
V gene: TRBV28
clone size: -
J gene: TRBJ1-2
CDR3 DNA: TGTGCCAGCAGCGTCTCCGGGACAGGGTATGGCTACACCTTC
CDR3 protein: CASSVSGTGYGYTF

D gene: -
V gene: TRBV5-1
clone size: -
J gene: TRBJ2-1
CDR3 DNA: TGCGCCAGCAGCTTGGATCAGCGTTGGGATGAGCAGTTCTTC
CDR3 protein: CASSLDQRWDEQFF

D gene: TRBD2
V gene: TRBV7-6
clone size: -
J gene: TRBJ2-1
CDR3 DNA: TGTGCCAGCAGCTTAGGTCAGGGACTAGCGTCGAGCTCCTACAATGAGCAGTTCTTC
CDR3 protein: CASSLGQGLASSSYNEQFF

D gene: TRBD2
V gene: TRBV6-6
clone size: -
J gene: TRBJ2-1
CDR3 DNA: TGTGCCAGCAGTTACGGGGAGGGTGAGCAGTTCTTC
CDR3 protein: CASSYGEGEQFF

D gene: -
V gene: TRBV2
clone size: -
J gene: TRBJ2-7
CDR3 DNA: TGTGCCAGCAGCGGTCCGGAGGGCCTATCCGAGCAGTACTTC
CDR3 protein: CASSGPEGLSEQYF

D gene: -
V gene: TRBV27
clone size: -
J gene: TRBJ2-7
CDR3 DNA: TGTGCCAGCAGTTTAGTTCGGGCGGCCGAGCAGTACTTC
CDR3 protein: CASSLVRAAEQYF

D gene: -
V gene: TRBV28
clone size: -
J gene: TRBJ2-1
CDR3 DNA: TGTGCCAGCCCCAGGGAAAGCTCCTACAATGAGCAGTTCTTC
CDR3 protein: CASPRESSYNEQFF

D gene: -
V gene: TRBV7-9
clone size: -
J gene: TRBJ2-1
CDR3 DNA: TGTGCCAGCAGCTTAACCGGGAGTGAGCAGTTCTTC
CDR3 protein: CASSLTGSEQFF

D gene: -
V gene: TRBV13
clone size: -
J gene: TRBJ2-5
CDR3 DNA: TGTGCCTCGGGGGGCGATCTCCAAGAGACCCAGTACTTC
CDR3 protein: CASGGDLQETQYF

D gene: -
V gene: TRBV27
clone size: once
J gene: TRBJ2-3
CDR3 DNA: TGTGCCAGCAGCTCTAAGGTGAGGACGGAGGGCGATGGGCGTGCAGATACGCAGTATTTT
CDR3 protein: CASSSKVRTEGDGRADTQYF

D gene: -
V gene: TRBV23-1
clone size: -
J gene: TRBJ2-2
CDR3 DNA: TGCGCCAGCAGTCAATCGAGGACCTTGATCACCGGGGAGCTGTTTTTT
CDR3 protein: CASSQSRTLITGELFF

D gene: -
V gene: TRBV7-6
clone size: -
J gene: TRBJ2-7
CDR3 DNA: TGTGCCAGCAGCATCGGGGACTCAACCCACGAGCAGTACTTC
CDR3 protein: CASSIGDSTHEQYF

D gene: -
V gene: TRBV15
clone size: -
J gene: TRBJ2-3
CDR3 DNA: TGTGCCACCAGCAGAGATGAGTGGGGGCCAACCACAGATACGCAGTATTTT
CDR3 protein: CATSRDEWGPTTDTQYF

D gene: -
V gene: TRBV9
clone size: once
J gene: TRBJ2-5
CDR3 DNA: TGTGCCAGCAGCCCTACGGGGAGCGCCCAAGAGACCCAGTACTTC
CDR3 protein: CASSPTGSAQETQYF

D gene: -
V gene: TRBV28
clone size: -
J gene: TRBJ1-4
CDR3 DNA: TGTGCCAGCAGCCCCGGGGGGGATAATGAAAAACTGTTTTTT
CDR3 protein: CASSPGGDNEKLFF